The next 21 T cell receptor beta chains were all read from a single sample in a study of a mutant IDH1 vaccine in newly diagnosed glioma. Described time point: week 23, last vaccination. Each dose of the vaccine consisted of 300 ug of mutant IDH1 20-mer peptide, with topical imiquimod. No cognate antigen is known for these TCRs. Using immunoSEQ multiplex PCR, the repertoire was profiled, and TCRdb retains in-frame clones only, with some absent. This sample yields under 45,000 clones, of which roughly 80% are seen a single time; 5% to 6.5% belongs to the top ten. This specimen was PBMCs, taken from a glioma patient whose treatment included an IDH1 peptide vaccine. These TCRs come from a man aged 45-60 years with glioma.

This clone was counted a few times. The chain is built from TRBV7-8 and TRBJ1-5; D gene uncertain. The V gene lost 7 bases and the J gene lost 4 bases, with 17 bases spanning the gap. Per the germline V gene, CDR1 is SGHVS and CDR2 is FQNEAQ. The CDR3 is 15 residues long. The DNA of the CDR3 is TGTGCCAGCATCCCCGGCGGGGAGAGGAATCAGCCCCAGCATTTT. Its protein is CASIPGGERNQPQHF.

This rearrangement joins TRBV7-8 to TRBJ2-7; 9 bases map to TRBD1. The CDR3 is 16 amino acids. Germline CDR1 is SGHVS and CDR2 is FQNEAQ. The trim removed 0 bases at V and 2 bases at J, leaving 5 bases unmatched. The CDR3 sequence: CASSLATGTGTYEQYF. As DNA, the CDR3 is TGTGCCAGCAGCTTAGCTACCGGGACAGGGACCTACGAGCAGTACTTC.

This chain links TRBV30 with TRBJ2-5, with D unresolved. Germline V gene data show CDR1 as GTSNPN and CDR2 as SVGIG (reference sequence). The CDR3 loop spans 14 amino acids. Deletions cut 0 bases from V and 5 bases from J, with 13 bases between. The CDR3 DNA is TGTGCCTGGAGTGTACGGTGGGGTCCTGAGACCCAGTACTTC. Amino acids: CAWSVRWGPETQYF. Full variable domain (rest looked up from reference TRBV30 and TRBJ2-5): SQTIHQWPATLVQPVGSPLSLECTVEGTSNPNLYWYRQAAGRGLQLLFYSVGIGQISSEVPQNLSASRPQDRQFILSSKKLLLSDSGFYLCAWSVRWGPETQYFGPGTRLLVL.

The V and J genes are TRBV5-6 and TRBJ1-5; 7 bases fit TRBD1. V lost 5 bases and J lost 7; bases outside the gene matches: 3. The CDR3 is 12 amino acids. Germline lookup yields CDR1 SGHDT and CDR2 YYEEEE. The CDR3 region is CASSKGAQPQHF. The CDR3 nucleotides are TGTGCCAGCAGTAAGGGGGCACAGCCCCAGCATTTT.

This chain joins TRBV5-6 and TRBJ1-1; unclear D gene. Germline CDR1 and CDR2: SGHDT and YYEEEE. The CDR3 extends over 13 amino acids. V was shortened by 4 bases and J by 5 bases, with 12 bases between the two germline ends. This CDR3 is CASSILGRTEAFF. The CDR3 DNA sequence: TGTGCCAGCAGCATACTAGGGAGAACTGAAGCTTTCTTT.

This clone was seen only a few times. This sample includes further DNA sequences coding for the same CDR3. This sequence joins TRBV7-9 and TRBJ1-1, with D possibly matching TRBD1 (5 bases). The germline V gene has CDR1 SEHNR and CDR2 FQNEAQ (reference sequence). The CDR3 has 15 amino acids. Trimming left V 2 bases short and J 1 base short, with 11 bases between. CDR3 bases: TGTGCCAGCAGCTTACCCCAGGGATCGAACACTGAAGCTTTCTTT. As protein: CASSLPQGSNTEAFF. Together with reference TRBV7-9 and TRBJ1-1, the CDR3 gives the full variable domain: DTGVSQNPRHKITKRGQNVTFRCDPISEHNRLYWYRQTLGQGPEFLTYFQNEAQLEKSRLLSDRFSAERPKGSFSTLEIQRTEQGDSAMYLCASSLPQGSNTEAFFGQGTRLTVV.

The V call is TRBV5-6, the J call TRBJ1-2; TRBD1 agrees at 8 bases. V lost 0 bases to trimming and J lost 3 bases; unmatched junction nucleotides: 1. This CDR3 contains 14 residues. Germline V lookup: CDR1 SGHDT, CDR2 YYEEEE. The CDR3 bases are TGTGCCAGCAGCTTGGAGGGACAGGACTATGGCTACACCTTC. Translated: CASSLEGQDYGYTF. The full variable domain, its missing parts supplied by reference TRBV5-6 and TRBJ1-2, is DAGVTQSPTHLIKTRGQQVTLRCSPKSGHDTVSWYQQALGQGPQFIFQYYEEEERQRGNFPDRFSGHQFPNYSSELNVNALLLGDSALYLCASSLEGQDYGYTFGSGTRLTVV.

The chain combines TRBV14 with TRBJ1-5, with D tentatively TRBD1 (5 bases). The CDR3 runs to 15 residues. Trimming pared 2 bases from V and 9 bases from J, leaving 17 bases between. Per the germline V gene, CDR1 is SGHDN and CDR2 is FVKESK. The CDR3 loop is CASSQQGSNDRPQHF. CDR3 DNA: TGTGCCAGCAGCCAACAGGGAAGCAATGATCGGCCCCAGCATTTT.

V usage is TRBV9 and J usage is TRBJ2-2, with unresolved D. V gave up 4 bases and J gave up 4 bases, with 8 bases separating them. This CDR3 has 13 residues. Germline CDR1 reads SGDLS; CDR2 reads YYNGEE. In nucleotides, the CDR3 is TGTGCCAGCAGCCCTTTCGGCACCGGGGAGCTGTTTTTT. It translates to CASSPFGTGELFF.

DNA for the CDR3: TGTGCCAGCAGCTTAAACAGGGATGGCTACACCTTC. As protein: CASSLNRDGYTF. The chain is built from TRBV7-9 and TRBJ1-2, with D possibly matching TRBD1 (6 bases). This CDR3 spans 12 amino acids. V was cut by 2 bases and J by 6 bases, with 7 bases left in between. Germline CDR1 and CDR2: SEHNR and FQNEAQ (reference sequence).

The V call is TRBV29-1, the J call TRBJ1-2; TRBD1 might be the D (6 bases). CDR1 and CDR2 (germline): SQVTM, ANQGSEA. V was cut by 6 bases and J by 5 bases, with 16 bases left in between. The CDR3 spans 13 residues. CDR3 amino acids: CSVQRGEEYGYTF. The CDR3, as DNA: TGCAGCGTCCAAAGGGGGGAGGAATATGGCTACACCTTC.

This chain uses TRBV30 with TRBJ1-4, with 8 bases matching TRBD1. Germline assignment: CDR1 GTSNPN and CDR2 SVGIG (reference sequence). The CDR3 has 14 amino acids. The ends lost 2 bases at V and 5 bases at J; junction bases unmatched: 4. The CDR3 here is CAWSPGGANEKLFF. CDR3 sequence (DNA): TGTGCCTGGAGTCCAGGGGGCGCAAATGAAAAACTGTTTTTT.

The CDR3 region is CASSTTTDTQYF. DNA for the CDR3: TGTGCCAGCAGTACTACCACAGATACGCAGTATTTT. The chain combines TRBV6-5 with TRBJ2-3; D call uncertain. Germline-derived CDR1 and CDR2 are MNHEY and SVGAGI. V was shortened by 5 bases and J by 2 bases, with 5 bases between the two germline ends. The CDR3 consists of 12 residues.

The chain employs TRBV7-8 and TRBJ1-1; D is unresolved. The CDR3 runs to 13 residues. V dropped 1 base and J dropped 1 base, with 4 bases sitting between them. Germline-derived CDR1 and CDR2 are SGHVS and FQNEAQ. CDR3 sequence: CASSLGQNTEAFF. CDR3 DNA: TGTGCCAGCAGCTTAGGACAGAACACTGAAGCTTTCTTT. The variable domain in full, completed from reference TRBV7-8 and TRBJ1-1, reads GAGVSQSPRYKVAKRGQDVALRCDPISGHVSLFWYQQALGQGPEFLTYFQNEAQLDKSGLPSDRFFAERPEGSVSTLKIQRTQQEDSAVYLCASSLGQNTEAFFGQGTRLTVV.

This clone was counted between two and nine times. V usage is TRBV2 and J usage is TRBJ1-1; no firm D call. CDR1 and CDR2 (germline): SNHLY, FYNNEI. The CDR3 sequence is 12 residues long. V was clipped by 10 bases and J by 3 bases, with 12 bases between them. The CDR3 nucleotides are TGTGCCACTACTCGGAGGGACACTGAAGCTTTCTTT. Its translation: CATTRRDTEAFF.

The chain has TRBV6-5 and TRBJ2-7; a possible D gene is TRBD1 (6 bases). The CDR3 loop spans 15 amino acids. V lost 6 bases and J lost 2, with 17 bases in between. Germline assignment: CDR1 MNHEY and CDR2 SVGAGI. The CDR3 region has the DNA TGTGCCAGCAGCAGAGGGCAGGGGAATCCCTACGAGCAGTACTTC. Protein product: CASSRGQGNPYEQYF.

This clone was observed a few times. This chain uses TRBV28 with TRBJ1-5; 7 bases agree with TRBD1. This CDR3 has 15 amino acids. The germline V gene has CDR1 MDHEN and CDR2 SYDVKM. V lost 4 bases to trimming and J lost 2 bases; unmatched junction nucleotides: 5. The CDR3 DNA sequence: TGTGCCAGCAGTTCCGACAGGGAGGGCAATCAGCCCCAGCATTTT. Its translation: CASSSDREGNQPQHF. The full variable domain, in which reference TRBV28 and TRBJ1-5 provide the parts outside the CDR3, is DVKVTQSSRYLVKRTGEKVFLECVQDMDHENMFWYRQDPGLGLRLIYFSYDVKMKEKGDIPEGYSVSREKKERFSLILESASTNQTSMYLCASSSDREGNQPQHFGDGTRLSIL.

The V and J genes are TRBV18 and TRBJ1-4; D not resolved. Trimming cost V 6 bases and J 4 bases, with 15 bases left between them. CDR3 length: 15 amino acids. The germline V gene encodes CDR1 KGHSH and CDR2 LQKENI. CDR3 DNA: TGTGCCAGCTCCCCTGGCCTGAATCATAATGAAAAACTGTTTTTT. It yields the protein CASSPGLNHNEKLFF.

This clone was detected only a few times. The chain links TRBV7-2 to TRBJ1-6; D remains ambiguous. This CDR3 has 12 residues. Germline V gene lookup returns CDR1 SGHTA and CDR2 FQGNSA. Trimming shortened V by 4 bases and J by 7 bases, and 5 bases separated the two germline ends. The DNA of the CDR3 is TGTGCCAGCAGCTCTATCAATTCACCCCTCCACTTT. It translates to CASSSINSPLHF.

The chain is built from TRBV7-2 and TRBJ2-2; D might be TRBD2 (7 bases). CDR1 is SGHTA, CDR2 FQGNSA, per germline. V was shortened by 3 bases and J by 5 bases, with 16 bases between the two germline ends. This CDR3 has 16 residues. The CDR3 region has the DNA TGTGCCAGCAGCTTGGGACTACGTAGGGGGACCGGGGAGCTGTTTTTT. Amino acids: CASSLGLRRGTGELFF.

The chain uses TRBV10-3 and TRBJ1-5; possible D gene TRBD1, 6 bases. Per the germline V gene, CDR1 is ENHRY and CDR2 is SYGVKD. This CDR3 spans 14 amino acids. Trimming took off 6 bases at V and 4 bases at J, with 13 bases between the two ends. The CDR3: CAISSGTPNQPQHF. The CDR3 coding sequence is TGTGCCATCAGCTCCGGGACACCAAATCAGCCCCAGCATTTT.